The clone carrying this T cell receptor (beta chain) occurred a few times. According to the study, TCR beta libraries were built with iRepertoire HTBI primers and CDR3-region Arm-PCR. TCRdb fed the multiplex PCR reads into MiXCR, producing one record per CDR3 protein. The table lists about 540,000 distinct CDR3 sequences, approximately 13% of them singletons. The source of the sample is a study of regulatory T cells in long-lasting Graves disease. Noted time point: newly diagnosed GD, antithyroid drugs for less than 3 months. The authors made the TCR library using RNA they extracted from PBMCs. The CDR3 extends over 15 amino acids. Germline trimming cut 6 bases from V and 0 bases from J; bases unmatched to any gene: 10. CDR1 is SQVTM, CDR2 ANQGSEA, per germline. Separately, the same data were catalogued under a study of T cells in Graves' hyperthyroidism and ophthalmopathy.

J is TRBJ1-1 and V is TRBV29-1, with 7 bases identical to TRBD1. This sample comprised peripheral blood mononuclear cells (PBMCs), obtained at new diagnosis, from a patient treated with antithyroid drugs. The receptor comes from a young man with Graves disease. DNA of the CDR3: TGCAGCGTCGCCGGGACAGATGACATGAACACTGAAGCTTTCTTT. The encoded protein is CSVAGTDDMNTEAFF.